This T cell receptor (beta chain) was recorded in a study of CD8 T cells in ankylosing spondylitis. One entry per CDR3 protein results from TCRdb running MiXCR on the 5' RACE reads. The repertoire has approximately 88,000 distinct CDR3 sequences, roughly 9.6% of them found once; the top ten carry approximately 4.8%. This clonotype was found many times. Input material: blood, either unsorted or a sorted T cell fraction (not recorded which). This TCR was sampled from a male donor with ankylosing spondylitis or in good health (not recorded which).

DNA of the CDR3: TGTGCCACCAGCAGAATTCGCACCGGGGTTCAGCCCCAGCATTTT. This codes for CATSRIRTGVQPQHF. V usage is TRBV15 and J usage is TRBJ1-5; D not certain. The CDR3 spans 15 residues. Germline values: CDR1 LNHNV, CDR2 YYDKDF (reference sequence). V was cut by 2 bases and J by 6 bases, with 14 bases left in between. Drawing the rest from reference TRBV15 and TRBJ1-5, the complete variable domain is DAMVIQNPRYQVTQFGKPVTLSCSQTLNHNVMYWYQQKSSQAPKLLFHYYDKDFNNEADTPDNFQSRRPNTSFCFLDIRSPGLGDTAMYLCATSRIRTGVQPQHFGDGTRLSIL.